This passage covers 25 T cell receptor beta chains from one sample sequenced in a study of OX40 agonist ivuxolimab in advanced cancers. Libraries were prepared by immunoSEQ multiplex PCR; TCRdb keeps only in-frame clonotypes and omits some of them. The sample contains 25,000 to 35,000 clones, 65% to 90% of which appear only once. The sequenced sample was CD4+ or CD8+ T cells sorted from blood, obtained in a trial of the OX40 agonist ivuxolimab. The origin of the receptors is an adult with an advanced solid tumor such as melanoma, head and neck, liver or kidney cancer.

The CDR3 protein is CASSLTGGEQYF. CDR3 DNA: TGTGCCAGCAGTCTGACAGGGGGCGAGCAGTACTTC. The chain combines TRBV27 with TRBJ2-7, with 9 bases fitting TRBD1. This CDR3 has 12 amino acids. Trimming removed 5 bases from V and 6 bases from J; junction bases left unmatched: 2. Germline V CDR1 and CDR2: MNHEY, SMNVEV (reference sequence).

This clone came up a few times. This sequence joins TRBV11-3 and TRBJ2-2, with TRBD1 matching over 10 bases. The CDR3 has 16 amino acids. Germline V CDR1 and CDR2: SGHNT, YENEEA. With 6 bases clipped from V and 1 base from J, the junction kept 5 bases outside the gene matches. The CDR3 sequence: CASRSRDRGNTGELFF. The CDR3, as DNA: TGTGCCAGCAGGTCCCGGGACAGGGGGAACACCGGGGAGCTGTTTTTT. Full variable domain (rest looked up from reference TRBV11-3 and TRBJ2-2): EAGVVQSPRYKIIEKKQPVAFWCNPISGHNTLYWYLQNLGQGPELLIRYENEEAVDDSQLPKDRFSAERLKGVDSTLKIQPAELGDSAVYLCASRSRDRGNTGELFFGEGSRLTVL.

CDR3 in amino acids: CASSLVSGGSPGEQYF. DNA of the CDR3: TGTGCCAGCAGCTTGGTTTCCGGGGGATCACCCGGCGAGCAGTACTTC. V gene TRBV5-5 combines with J gene TRBJ2-7; possible D gene TRBD2, 6 bases. CDR1 and CDR2 (germline): SGHKS, YYEKEE (reference sequence). V lost 0 bases and J lost 6, with 19 bases in between. There are 16 residues in the CDR3.

The CDR3 nucleotides read TGTGCCAGCAGCCCCTCTACCTACGAGCAGTACTTC. Translating gives CASSPSTYEQYF. The rearrangement links TRBV7-9 to TRBJ2-7, with D unclear. Germline CDR1 is SEHNR and CDR2 is FQNEAQ (reference sequence). V lost 5 bases to trimming and J lost 2 bases, with 7 bases between them. The CDR3 is 12 residues long.

The V call is TRBV6-4, the J call TRBJ2-5, with TRBD2 matching over 9 bases. Unmatched junction bases numbered 7, after V lost 0 bases and J lost 5 bases. CDR1 MRHNA and CDR2 SNTAGT come from the germline V gene. The CDR3 runs to 16 residues. The CDR3 protein is CASSDSPSGTRETQYF. Written as DNA, the CDR3 is TGTGCCAGCAGTGACTCGCCTAGCGGGACCCGGGAGACCCAGTACTTC.

This chain connects TRBV7-2 to TRBJ2-5; 12 bases align to TRBD2. Germline V gene sequence: CDR1 SGHTA, CDR2 FQGNSA. V lost 6 bases, J lost 2 bases, and 10 bases stayed unmatched. This CDR3 is built from 17 residues. The CDR3 nucleotides are TGTGCCAGCAGTTGGTGGTGGACTAGCGGGGATCAAGAGACCCAGTACTTC. Amino acid sequence: CASSWWWTSGDQETQYF.

The CDR3 bases are TGTGCCAGCAGCTTAAGTGGGTCCGAGTACTTC. Its translation: CASSLSGSEYF. This chain links TRBV7-8 with TRBJ2-7; D is uncertain. The germline V gene encodes CDR1 SGHVS and CDR2 FQNEAQ. The CDR3 is made up of 11 amino acids. Between the trimmed V and J ends, which lost 2 bases and 11 bases, there was a span of 10 bases.

The chain combines TRBV29-1 with TRBJ1-5, with TRBD1 matching over 7 bases. V dropped 6 bases and J dropped 0; count of bases not matched to a gene: 5. The length of the CDR3 is 14 residues. Germline V gives CDR1 SQVTM, CDR2 ANQGSEA. In DNA form, the CDR3 reads TGCAGCGTCGGTACAGGGGATAGCAATCAGCCCCAGCATTTT. It translates to CSVGTGDSNQPQHF.

The chain is built from TRBV21-1 and TRBJ2-1; the table's D call TRBD1 went unverified against the DNA. TRBV21-1 is a recognized pseudogene. The CDR3 spans 14 residues. CDR3 coding DNA: TGTGCCAGCAGCTTCCGGACAGGGGACAATGAGCAGTTCTTC. This encodes CASSFRTGDNEQFF.

The chain recombines TRBV4-2 with TRBJ1-5, with D maybe TRBD1 (5 bases). The germline V gene encodes CDR1 LGHNA and CDR2 YNFKEQ. This CDR3 has 18 amino acids. V gave up 0 bases and J gave up 1 base, with 16 bases separating them. CDR3 DNA sequence: TGTGCCAGCAGCCAAGATGGCAGGGTCTGGGTAAGCAATCAGCCCCAGCATTTT. Its translation is CASSQDGRVWVSNQPQHF.

This clone was detected only a few times. The J gene is TRBJ2-7, the V gene TRBV5-4; D is unresolved. Germline V gives CDR1 SGHNT, CDR2 YYREEE (reference sequence). The CDR3 consists of 16 residues. The V end was cut by 0 bases, the J end by 0 bases, with 13 bases between. The CDR3 nucleotides are TGTGCCAGCAGCTTGGTTTTTGGCTCTCTCTCCTACGAGCAGTACTTC. It encodes CASSLVFGSLSYEQYF.

The chain couples TRBV6-6 to TRBJ1-4; D gene unclear. The CDR3 has 11 amino acids. V lost 2 bases and J lost 8, with 3 bases in between. Germline lookup yields CDR1 MNHNY and CDR2 SVGAGI (reference sequence). The CDR3 DNA reads as TGTGCCAGCAGTTACGGGGAAAAACTGTTTTTT. Translation gives CASSYGEKLFF.

The chain employs TRBV21-1 and TRBJ2-1; the tabulated D call, TRBD1, remains unverified against the DNA. TRBV21-1 represents a pseudogene. This CDR3 region has 14 residues. CDR3 protein: CASSYGTAYNEQFF. For the CDR3, the DNA is TGTGCCAGCAGCTACGGGACAGCTTACAATGAGCAGTTCTTC.

This clone appeared a few times. The rearrangement joins TRBV19 to TRBJ2-3, with 10 bases aligning to TRBD1. The ends lost 2 bases at V and 6 bases at J; junction bases unmatched: 8. Looked up from germline, CDR1 is LNHDA and CDR2 is SQIVND (reference sequence). CDR3 size: 16 residues. DNA of the CDR3: TGTGCCAGTAGTATAATCTTGGGACAGGGGTCCGATACGCAGTATTTT. Encoded protein: CASSIILGQGSDTQYF.

By proportion, this clone is medium-sized (0.01 to 0.1%). The V call is TRBV7-9, the J call TRBJ1-4, with TRBD1 as a possible D gene (5 bases). V shed 7 bases and J shed 8 bases, with 11 bases lying between them. The germline V gene has CDR1 SEHNR and CDR2 FQNEAQ (reference sequence). This CDR3 is built from 12 residues. The CDR3 region has the DNA TGTGCCAGCACCGCGGGGGGAGAAAAACTGTTTTTT. It translates to CASTAGGEKLFF.

The chain has TRBV2 and TRBJ1-2; perhaps TRBD1 as D (5 bases). Germline CDR1 SNHLY, CDR2 FYNNEI. This CDR3 has 13 amino acids. The ends were cut back, 7 bases at V and 4 bases at J, with 13 bases in the middle. The chain's CDR3 is CASMRGDGYGYTF. CDR3 DNA: TGTGCCAGCATGAGGGGCGATGGCTATGGCTACACCTTC.

In this sample, this clone is medium-sized. The genes are TRBV11-2 and TRBJ2-3; D gene unclear. The CDR3 length is 12 residues. The germline gives CDR1 SGHAT, CDR2 FQNNGV. Trimming took 3 bases from V and 3 from J, leaving 4 bases between them. The CDR3: CASSFGTDTQYF. In DNA, the CDR3 is TGTGCCAGCAGCTTCGGTACAGATACGCAGTATTTT.

This chain links TRBV6-9 with TRBJ1-6, with D perhaps matching TRBD1 (6 bases). Germline V lookup: CDR1 MNHGY, CDR2 SVAAGI. V was shortened by 0 bases and J by 3 bases, with 18 bases between the two germline ends. CDR3 length: 19 residues. Here the CDR3 reads CASSYSIQGPLVYNSPLHF. Written as DNA, the CDR3 is TGTGCCAGCAGTTATTCGATACAGGGCCCCCTTGTCTATAATTCACCCCTCCACTTT.

V usage is TRBV25-1 and J usage is TRBJ2-5; tentative D call: TRBD1 (5 bases). Per the germline V gene, CDR1 is MGHDK and CDR2 is SYGVNS. This CDR3 has 12 residues. The ends were cut back, 10 bases at V and 0 bases at J, with 9 bases in the middle. The CDR3, as DNA: TGTGCCACCCGGACAAACCAAGAGACCCAGTACTTC. The encoded protein is CATRTNQETQYF.

V and J are TRBV6-6 and TRBJ2-3; maybe TRBD2 (6 bases). The CDR3 covers 14 residues. CDR1 and CDR2 (germline): MNHNY, SVGAGI (reference sequence). V was trimmed by 3 bases and J by 5 bases, leaving 12 bases between them. CDR3 amino acids: CASSYGVGGDTQYF. The CDR3 DNA follows: TGTGCCAGCAGTTATGGGGTGGGGGGAGATACGCAGTATTTT.

The chain recombines TRBV6-5 with TRBJ1-1; D is possibly TRBD1 (5 bases). Germline values: CDR1 MNHEY, CDR2 SVGAGI. V lost 2 bases and J 7 bases, leaving 8 bases between the germline ends. The length of the CDR3 is 12 residues. The CDR3 spells CASSYLGLEAFF. Here the CDR3 DNA reads TGTGCCAGCAGTTACCTGGGACTTGAAGCTTTCTTT.

This rearrangement joins TRBV6-1 to TRBJ2-6; no definite D call. V shed 8 bases and J shed 0 bases, with 8 bases lying between them. This CDR3 contains 14 residues. In germline, CDR1 is MNHNS, CDR2 SASEGT. The CDR3 loop is CASRVSSGANVLTF. Written as DNA, the CDR3 is TGTGCCAGCCGGGTGAGCTCTGGGGCCAACGTCCTGACTTTC.

The chain has TRBV6-5 and TRBJ2-7; 9 nucleotides align to TRBD1. J gave up 6 bases and V 5 bases, and 8 bases lay outside the gene matches. Germline V gives CDR1 MNHEY, CDR2 SVGAGI. The CDR3 length is 14 residues. This chain's CDR3 is CASSEDRGNGEQYF. In DNA form, the CDR3 reads TGTGCCAGCAGTGAGGACAGGGGAAATGGCGAGCAGTACTTC.

The chain uses TRBV7-2 and TRBJ2-7; 12 positions match TRBD2. The CDR3 extends over 15 amino acids. The germline gives CDR1 SGHTA, CDR2 FQGNSA. Trimming took 5 bases from V and 3 from J; bases not matched to a gene: 5. The CDR3 DNA reads as TGTGCCAGCAGCCGAACTAGCGGGGGGCTCTACGAGCAGTACTTC. Translated, it gives CASSRTSGGLYEQYF.

This clone has just a few counts. The chain employs TRBV7-3 and TRBJ2-1; unclear D gene. CDR3 length: 15 amino acids. Per the germline V gene, CDR1 is SGHTA and CDR2 is FQGTGA. The germline V and J ends were trimmed by 6 bases and 6 bases, with 18 bases remaining between them. In DNA form, the CDR3 reads TGTGCCAGCAGTTTCATCCCTTCTCTTTCCAATGAGCAGTTCTTC. Protein product: CASSFIPSLSNEQFF.